This T cell receptor beta chain was sequenced in a study of T cell repertoires in cytomegalovirus infection. From germline, CDR1 is ENHRY and CDR2 SYGVKD. Trimming took 5 bases from V and 5 from J, leaving 15 bases between them. The CDR3 totals 14 residues. TCRdb used MiXCR to reprocess the reads, holding one entry per CDR3 protein. The sample shows a few hundred thousand distinct CDR3 sequences, 25% to 30% of them seen only once. This clonotype has just a few counts. Antigen: not known. This sequence was found in a human donor in good health (CMV status not recorded). Some clones in this sample may be carry-over from other donors' samples. The rearrangement links TRBV10-3 to TRBJ1-1, with D unresolved. The source was cultured PBMCs, collected from culture after CMV antigen stimulation. The CDR3 nucleotides are TGTGCCATCAGTCTGTCGCAAACTGAGACTGAAGCTTTCTTT. It translates to CAISLSQTETEAFF.